The 23 T cell receptor beta chains in this list originate from one sample, sequenced in a study of T cell repertoires in cytomegalovirus infection. One entry per CDR3 protein results from TCRdb running MiXCR on the reads. The data hold 150,000 to 200,000 distinct CDR3 sequences, with roughly 20% observed a single time. Their cognate antigens are unknown. The sequences come from CD8+ T cells from cultured PBMCs, collected from culture after CMV antigen stimulation. The receptor set was obtained from a human donor in good health (CMV status not recorded). Some clones in this sample may be carry-over from other donors' samples.

This clonotype was detected many times. The V and J genes are TRBV4-3 and TRBJ1-5; D gene unclear. The V gene lost 0 bases and the J gene lost 6 bases, with 6 bases spanning the gap. Germline V lookup: CDR1 LGHNA, CDR2 YSLEER. This CDR3 is 13 amino acids long. In DNA, the CDR3 is TGCGCCAGCAGCCAAGAAGAAGGTCAGCCCCAGCATTTT. It codes for CASSQEEGQPQHF.

This clonotype was recorded many times. The chain couples TRBV9 to TRBJ1-1; 9 bases align to TRBD1. Germline V gene data show CDR1 as SGDLS and CDR2 as YYNGEE. The V segment lost 2 bases and the J segment 5 bases; nucleotides outside the gene matches: 1. The CDR3 extends over 13 amino acids. CDR3 protein: CASSVGTGTEAFF. CDR3 DNA: TGTGCCAGCAGCGTGGGGACAGGGACTGAAGCTTTCTTT.

This clonotype was observed a few times. The J gene is TRBJ1-1, the V gene TRBV27, with a tentative D call TRBD1 (5 bases). From germline, CDR1 is MNHEY and CDR2 SMNVEV (reference sequence). The CDR3 sequence is 14 residues long. Trimming cost V 10 bases and J 0 bases, with 15 bases left between them. CDR3 protein: CAIRGGEMNTEAFF. CDR3 in DNA: TGTGCCATCCGGGGAGGGGAGATGAACACTGAAGCTTTCTTT.

The chain links TRBV4-1 to TRBJ1-4; TRBD1 might be the D (5 bases). Trimming left V 3 bases short and J 7 bases short, with 18 bases between. CDR1 MGHRA and CDR2 YSYEKL come from the germline V gene. The CDR3 extends over 16 amino acids. The CDR3 DNA sequence: TGCGCCAGCAGCCACCCCGGCGGGGGGTCTAGTGAAAAACTGTTTTTT. It translates to CASSHPGGGSSEKLFF.

This clonotype was observed once. This chain links TRBV11-2 with TRBJ2-3, with 9 bases identical to TRBD2. The CDR3 has 15 residues. J gave up 2 bases and V 6 bases, and 6 bases lay outside the gene matches. Germline V CDR1 and CDR2: SGHAT, FQNNGV. The CDR3 sequence is CASRQLAGVTDTQYF. The CDR3 DNA reads TGTGCCAGCAGGCAATTAGCGGGGGTCACAGATACGCAGTATTTT.

This clonotype was seen a few times. V usage is TRBV7-2 and J usage is TRBJ2-5; TRBD2 is a possible D gene (5 bases). Germline V CDR1 and CDR2: SGHTA, FQGNSA. The CDR3 contains 14 residues. V gave up 1 base and J gave up 5 bases, with 11 bases separating them. Written as DNA, the CDR3 is TGTGCCAGCAGCTTAGGAGGGTTTAGGGAGACCCAGTACTTC. Translation gives CASSLGGFRETQYF.

The chain is built from TRBV30 and TRBJ2-7; D not resolved. Trimming cost V 0 bases and J 1 base, with 7 bases left between them. This CDR3 has 13 amino acids. Germline assignment: CDR1 GTSNPN and CDR2 SVGIG (reference sequence). CDR3 in DNA: TGTGCCTGGAGTGTAAAAGTATCCTACGAGCAGTACTTC. Translating gives CAWSVKVSYEQYF.

This sequence joins TRBV7-9 and TRBJ1-2; D gene uncertain. CDR1 and CDR2 from the germline V gene are SEHNR and FQNEAQ (reference sequence). Trimming removed 4 bases from V and 4 bases from J, with 16 bases in between. The CDR3 is 15 residues long. The CDR3 nucleotides are TGTGCCAGCAGCTCCGGGCCGGCATACTTCTATGGCTACACCTTC. This codes for CASSSGPAYFYGYTF.

This clonotype came up a few times. The chain joins TRBV27 to TRBJ1-4; D not certain. Per the germline V gene, CDR1 is MNHEY and CDR2 is SMNVEV (reference sequence). V was pared by 2 bases and J by 8 bases, with 12 bases between. The CDR3 extends over 14 amino acids. CDR3 sequence (DNA): TGTGCCAGCAGTTTACGGAGGGTTGGCGAAAAACTGTTTTTT. Translated: CASSLRRVGEKLFF.

This clonotype appeared a few times. The chain is built from TRBV30 and TRBJ1-6; the match to TRBD1 covers 7 bases. Germline V gene data show CDR1 as GTSNPN and CDR2 as SVGIG (reference sequence). Losses at the gene ends were 4 bases for V and 3 bases for J; bases not matched to a gene: 9. This CDR3 contains 16 residues. CDR3: CAWTRTGENYNSPLHF. As DNA, the CDR3 is TGTGCCTGGACTCGGACAGGTGAAAACTATAATTCACCCCTCCACTTT.

The chain carries TRBV7-9 and TRBJ1-6, with D hard to call. Per the germline V gene, CDR1 is SEHNR and CDR2 is FQNEAQ (reference sequence). V shed 5 bases and J shed 7 bases, with 21 bases lying between them. The CDR3 consists of 17 residues. CDR3: CASSPLLGAPGNSPLHF. The CDR3 bases are TGTGCCAGCAGCCCCCTTTTGGGAGCTCCGGGGAATTCACCCCTCCACTTT.

This clonotype has a count of ten or more. The chain has TRBV2 and TRBJ2-7; a possible D gene is TRBD2 (5 bases). CDR3 length: 11 amino acids. The V gene's germline CDR1 is SNHLY and CDR2 FYNNEI. Trimming removed 8 bases from V and 5 bases from J, with 10 bases in between. The CDR3 nucleotides are TGTGCCAGCGATACCGGGAACGAGCAGTACTTC. Translated, it gives CASDTGNEQYF.

This clonotype has just a few counts. The CDR3 here is CASSLELWGQGFPEAFF. The CDR3, as DNA: TGTGCCAGCAGCTTAGAATTATGGGGACAGGGTTTCCCTGAAGCTTTCTTT. This chain uses TRBV7-9 with TRBJ1-1, with 9 bases identical to TRBD1. This CDR3 has 17 amino acids. Germline V gene sequence: CDR1 SEHNR, CDR2 FQNEAQ (reference sequence). The V segment lost 1 base and the J segment 6 bases; nucleotides outside the gene matches: 12.

The chain links TRBV10-3 to TRBJ2-6; D uncertain. Germline V gene lookup returns CDR1 ENHRY and CDR2 SYGVKD. V gave up 1 base and J gave up 1 base, with 14 bases separating them. The CDR3 loop spans 18 amino acids. This CDR3 is CAISEFWNPQSGANVLTF. Written as DNA, the CDR3 is TGTGCCATCAGTGAGTTTTGGAACCCCCAATCTGGGGCCAACGTCCTGACTTTC.

The chain has TRBV14 and TRBJ2-5; unclear D gene. V was cut by 1 base and J by 5 bases, with 17 bases left in between. The CDR3 totals 16 residues. The germline V gene encodes CDR1 SGHDN and CDR2 FVKESK. CDR3 region: CASSQGGASRWETQYF. The DNA for the CDR3 is TGTGCCAGCAGCCAAGGCGGAGCATCCCGTTGGGAGACCCAGTACTTC.

V is TRBV5-4 and J is TRBJ2-3; maybe TRBD2 (6 bases). The CDR3 runs 16 residues. The V gene lost 4 bases and the J gene lost 2 bases, with 17 bases spanning the gap. The germline gives CDR1 SGHNT, CDR2 YYREEE (reference sequence). The CDR3 loop reads CASSAGGRGYTDTQYF. DNA of the CDR3: TGTGCCAGCAGCGCTGGCGGGCGGGGTTACACAGATACGCAGTATTTT.

This chain links TRBV7-2 with TRBJ1-5, with D maybe TRBD1 (5 bases). The ends were cut back, 5 bases at V and 5 bases at J, with 10 bases in the middle. The CDR3 loop spans 13 amino acids. The germline gives CDR1 SGHTA, CDR2 FQGNSA. The CDR3 spells CASSGGGYQPQHF. DNA of the CDR3: TGTGCCAGCAGCGGGGGGGGGTATCAGCCCCAGCATTTT. The complete variable domain, with remaining parts taken from reference TRBV7-2 and TRBJ1-5, reads GAGVSQSPSNKVTEKGKDVELRCDPISGHTALYWYRQSLGQGLEFLIYFQGNSAPDKSGLPSDRFSAERTGGSVSTLTIQRTQQEDSAVYLCASSGGGYQPQHFGDGTRLSIL.

The chain employs TRBV29-1 and TRBJ1-1; 8 bases are shared with TRBD1. The germline gives CDR1 SQVTM, CDR2 ANQGSEA. The CDR3 has 14 residues. J was trimmed by 1 base and V by 8 bases; bases with no gene match: 9. CDR3 bases: TGCAGCCTCGGTGCCGGGACAGGGAACACTGAAGCTTTCTTT. It specifies CSLGAGTGNTEAFF.

This sequence joins TRBV7-6 and TRBJ1-5; D may be TRBD1 (5 bases). V dropped 0 bases and J dropped 4 bases, with 16 bases sitting between them. The CDR3 loop spans 17 amino acids. The germline V gene encodes CDR1 SGHVS and CDR2 FNYEAQ. CDR3 protein: CASSLAPGGGGNQPQHF. The DNA for the CDR3 is TGTGCCAGCAGCTTAGCCCCGGGCGGGGGGGGAAATCAGCCCCAGCATTTT.

This clonotype has a handful of counts. The chain links TRBV7-3 to TRBJ1-4, with no clear D. The CDR3 runs 14 residues. Germline-derived CDR1 and CDR2 are SGHTA and FQGTGA. Trimming removed 1 base at V and 3 bases at J, with 6 bases between. As DNA, the CDR3 is TGTGCCAGCAGCTTAAATTGGGCTAATGAAAAACTGTTTTTT. It specifies CASSLNWANEKLFF.

The gene calls are TRBV7-2 and TRBJ2-1, with D tentatively TRBD2 (7 bases). V lost 2 bases, J lost 8 bases, and 13 bases lay in between. The germline CDR1 and CDR2 sequences are SGHTA and FQGNSA. The CDR3 sequence is 14 residues long. CDR3 nucleotide sequence: TGTGCCAGCAGCTTATTAGGGGGGGCGGATGAGCAGTTCTTC. Protein sequence: CASSLLGGADEQFF.

This clonotype was observed many times. The gene calls are TRBV7-9 and TRBJ1-1; TRBD1 matches 10 bases. The germline gives CDR1 SEHNR, CDR2 FQNEAQ (reference sequence). This CDR3 contains 16 residues. Unmatched junction bases numbered 11, after V lost 5 bases and J lost 5 bases. The CDR3 DNA reads as TGTGCCAGCAGCCCCGGACAGGGGGGAATAGGGACTGAAGCTTTCTTT. Translated, it gives CASSPGQGGIGTEAFF.

This clonotype has more than one count but fewer than ten. The genes are TRBV5-1 and TRBJ1-1; no clear D. Germline lookup yields CDR1 SGHRS and CDR2 YFSETQ. This CDR3 has 15 amino acids. V was shortened by 0 bases and J by 1 base, with 10 bases between the two germline ends. DNA of the CDR3: TGCGCCAGCAGCTTGGATGGACGGGGGAACACTGAAGCTTTCTTT. This encodes CASSLDGRGNTEAFF.